This record covers a single TCR beta chain. Antigen unknown. Assay used: immunoSEQ multiplex PCR; TCRdb lists only in-frame clones, some missing. The table includes 15,000 to 19,000 clones, about 87% detected once. V was clipped by 1 base and J by 1 base, with 10 bases between them. The CDR3 runs to 15 residues. Germline V lookup: CDR1 LNHDA, CDR2 SQIVND (reference sequence). The sample originates from a study of T cell responses to AZD1222 COVID-19 vaccine. Study conclusions and caveats: Regions 160-218 and 743-854 held dominance among vaccine-associated CD4 TCRs, which spanned spike. Possibly, clonal diversity was underestimated; donors were largely white British and included more females.

This TCR was recovered from an adult who received the AZD1222 COVID-19 vaccine. V gene TRBV19 combines with J gene TRBJ1-1, with unresolved D. The source material was peripheral blood, sampled 28 days after the second AZD1222 dose. This chain's CDR3 is CASSIGNTPNTEAFF. DNA of the CDR3: TGTGCCAGTAGTATAGGGAACACCCCGAACACTGAAGCTTTCTTT.